The 15 T cell receptor beta chains given below trace back to one sample, sequenced in a study of cytomegalovirus exposure and HLA in healthy donors. The primer mix had 60 Vbeta and 13 Jbeta primers. Sequencing was performed with immunoSEQ multiplex PCR; in TCRdb, only in-frame clones are kept and a portion is missing. Altogether 75,000 to 80,000 clones are present, around 84% being singletons, with the ten largest covering approximately 8.9%. The sample taken for sequencing was PBMCs. The receptors come from a woman aged 35 to 49 in good health and CMV-seropositive.

For this clone: Mismatch with germline at one junction end may stem from a read error. This chain connects TRBV7-9 to TRBJ2-1, with 9 positions matching TRBD1. Per germline, CDR1 SEHNR and CDR2 FQNEAQ (reference sequence). CDR3 size: 12 residues. The CDR3 nucleotides are TGTTCCAGCAGCTTTATCACAGGGGGCGAGTTCTTC. Its protein product is CSSSFITGGEFF.

J is TRBJ2-6 and V is TRBV28; 8 positions match TRBD1. V trimming: 5 bases; J trimming: 3 bases; junction bases outside the gene matches: 6. Germline V gene sequence: CDR1 MDHEN, CDR2 SYDVKM. The CDR3 spans 16 residues. CDR3 sequence: CASSPGQAGGANVLTF. The DNA for the CDR3 is TGTGCCAGCAGTCCGGGACAGGCTGGTGGGGCCAACGTCCTGACTTTC.

The rearrangement uses TRBV27 and TRBJ2-2, with 8 bases aligning to TRBD2. The CDR3 is 15 amino acids. V was pared by 6 bases and J by 5 bases, with 8 bases of the junction left unmatched. The V gene's germline CDR1 is MNHEY and CDR2 SMNVEV (reference sequence). The CDR3 DNA follows: TGTGCCAGCAGCCTCCTAGCGGGCCTAACCGGGGAGCTGTTTTTT. Encoded protein: CASSLLAGLTGELFF.

This clone was detected a few times. Other DNA sequences within the sample encode an identical CDR3. The chain employs TRBV6-5 and TRBJ1-2; D is ambiguous. Looked up from germline, CDR1 is MNHEY and CDR2 is SVGAGI. This CDR3 has 13 residues. V was trimmed by 6 bases and J by 2 bases, leaving 10 bases between them. For the CDR3, the DNA is TGTGCCAGCAGCCCGGGTTCCAACTATGGCTACACCTTC. It specifies CASSPGSNYGYTF.

CDR3 nucleotides: TGTGCCACCACCGACAGGGGGCGTTACGAGCAGTACTTC. Encoded protein: CATTDRGRYEQYF. V gene TRBV6-6 combines with J gene TRBJ2-5; 10 nucleotides align to TRBD1. The assigned J gene may be wrong: the sequence end matches TRBJ2-7 better. This CDR3 is 13 amino acids long. Per the germline V gene, CDR1 is MNHNY and CDR2 is SVGAGI (reference sequence).

V usage is TRBV29-1 and J usage is TRBJ1-2, with D tentatively TRBD1 (5 bases). The germline V gene encodes CDR1 SQVTM and CDR2 ANQGSEA. There are 13 residues in the CDR3. Trimming stripped 3 bases from V and 5 bases from J, with 13 bases between. Written as DNA, the CDR3 is TGCAGCGTTGACGAAGGGGAAGGTTATGGCTACACCTTC. Its translation is CSVDEGEGYGYTF.

This chain joins TRBV7-2 and TRBJ2-7; D unresolved. CDR1 SGHTA and CDR2 FQGNSA come from the germline V gene. The V end was cut by 2 bases, the J end by 5 bases, with 13 bases between. The CDR3 spans 14 residues. CDR3 sequence: CASSLLRRGDEQYF. The CDR3, as DNA: TGTGCCAGCAGCTTATTGAGGAGAGGCGACGAGCAGTACTTC.

The chain joins TRBV6-1 to TRBJ1-5; D possibly corresponds to TRBD1 (6 bases). The CDR3 runs to 13 residues. CDR1 is MNHNS, CDR2 SASEGT, per germline. The ends were cut back, 6 bases at V and 9 bases at J, with 15 bases in the middle. CDR3: CASSQTGQGPQHF. The CDR3 bases are TGTGCCAGCAGCCAGACAGGCCAGGGGCCCCAGCATTTT.

This clone occurred a few times. The rearrangement links TRBV6-5 to TRBJ1-5, with 8 nucleotides matching TRBD1. The ends lost 6 bases at V and 4 bases at J; junction bases unmatched: 8. This CDR3 region has 15 residues. CDR1 is MNHEY and CDR2 is SVGAGI in the germline V gene. In nucleotides, the CDR3 is TGTGCCAGCAGGCCCAGGGGGCCTTCAAATCAGCCCCAGCATTTT. It encodes CASRPRGPSNQPQHF.

The chain links TRBV28 to TRBJ1-2, with 7 bases that match TRBD1. Germline V gives CDR1 MDHEN, CDR2 SYDVKM. This CDR3 region has 14 residues. Losses at the gene ends were 6 bases for V and 3 bases for J; bases not matched to a gene: 7. The chain's CDR3 is CASRPGTADYGYTF. The CDR3 coding sequence is TGTGCCAGCAGGCCCGGGACAGCAGACTATGGCTACACCTTC.

V and J are TRBV5-5 and TRBJ2-1; D is perhaps TRBD2 (6 bases). CDR3 size: 13 residues. Germline CDR1 is SGHKS and CDR2 is YYEKEE (reference sequence). Between the trimmed V and J ends, which lost 3 bases and 9 bases, there was a span of 13 bases. CDR3 coding DNA: TGTGCCAGCAGCTCCACTAGCTACGGTGAGCAGTTCTTC. Its translation is CASSSTSYGEQFF.

The V and J genes are TRBV30 and TRBJ1-3; no clear D gene. Per germline, CDR1 GTSNPN and CDR2 SVGIG (reference sequence). The CDR3 is made up of 13 amino acids. V was shortened by 6 bases and J by 0 bases, with 9 bases between the two germline ends. The CDR3 region is CACIASSGNTIYF. The DNA of the CDR3 is TGTGCCTGCATAGCCAGCTCTGGAAACACCATATATTTT.

The chain uses TRBV4-1 and TRBJ2-3; 7 bases are a match to TRBD2. The V gene's germline CDR1 is MGHRA and CDR2 YSYEKL. J was trimmed by 2 bases and V by 4 bases; bases with no gene match: 6. This CDR3 comprises 15 residues. CDR3 nucleotides: TGCGCCAGCAGCCTCCCCAGCGGGGTCACAGATACGCAGTATTTT. Protein sequence: CASSLPSGVTDTQYF.

V gene TRBV2 combines with J gene TRBJ1-3; 8 bases are a match to TRBD1. Germline CDR1 is SNHLY and CDR2 is FYNNEI. V shed 3 bases and J 7 bases; nucleotides not matched to a gene: 8. The CDR3 is 15 amino acids. The CDR3, as DNA: TGTGCCAGCAGTGATGACCAGGGGGCCAGGAACACCATATATTTT. Translation: CASSDDQGARNTIYF.

This clone was counted a few times. This chain links TRBV28 with TRBJ2-3; D uncertain. The CDR3 runs to 14 residues. The germline CDR1 and CDR2 sequences are MDHEN and SYDVKM. Trimming pared 3 bases from V and 2 bases from J, leaving 9 bases between. Written as DNA, the CDR3 is TGTGCCAGCAGTTTGCAGACAACCACAGATACGCAGTATTTT. This translates into CASSLQTTTDTQYF.